Below, 5 T cell receptor beta chains from the same sample are listed, as sequenced in a study of OX40 agonist ivuxolimab in advanced cancers. Profiling relied on immunoSEQ multiplex PCR, and the TCRdb table lists in-frame clones only, not all of them. The sample has about 81,000 clones, 84% seen once. This material consisted of CD4+ or CD8+ T cells sorted from blood, taken in a trial of the OX40 agonist ivuxolimab. The receptors were sampled from an adult with an advanced solid tumor such as melanoma, head and neck, liver or kidney cancer.

The rearrangement joins TRBV27 to TRBJ1-6; maybe TRBD1 (6 bases). The CDR3 is 14 residues long. Trimming stripped 6 bases from V and 10 bases from J, with 16 bases between. The germline CDR1 and CDR2 sequences are MNHEY and SMNVEV (reference sequence). The DNA for the CDR3 is TGTGCCAGCAGCCAACAGGGCGGGTGGTCACCCCTCCACTTT. This translates into CASSQQGGWSPLHF.

The chain carries TRBV30 and TRBJ2-1, with D perhaps TRBD1 or TRBD2 (7 bases each). Germline V gene sequence: CDR1 GTSNPN, CDR2 SVGIG (reference sequence). V was shortened by 0 bases and J by 8 bases, with 14 bases between the two germline ends. This CDR3 contains 14 residues. The chain's CDR3 is CAWSVPAGQHEQFF. CDR3 bases: TGTGCCTGGAGTGTACCAGCGGGACAGCATGAGCAGTTCTTC.

The V and J genes are TRBV6-6 and TRBJ1-1, with D perhaps matching TRBD1 (6 bases). Deletions cut 4 bases from V and 7 bases from J, with 10 bases between. The CDR3 consists of 12 residues. The germline gives CDR1 MNHNY, CDR2 SVGAGI (reference sequence). For the CDR3, the DNA is TGTGCCAGCAGTTCCCGGACAGTTGAAGCTTTCTTT. This gives the protein CASSSRTVEAFF.

A note on this clone: Sequence at one end of the junction differs from germline and may be a read error. V is TRBV7-7 and J is TRBJ1-2, with unresolved D. This CDR3 region has 18 residues. CDR1 SSHAT and CDR2 FNYEAQ come from the germline V gene (reference sequence). The CDR3 sequence: CASSFWVEGPFYNYGYTF. The DNA for the CDR3 is TGTGCTAGCAGCTTTTGGGTTGAGGGTCCATTTTATAACTATGGCTACACCTTC. Supplemented by reference TRBV7-7 and TRBJ1-2, the full variable domain reads GAGVSQSPRYKVTKRGQDVTLRCDPISSHATLYWYQQALGQGPEFLTYFNYEAQPDKSGLPSDRFSAERPEGSISTLTIQRTEQRDSAMYRCASSFWVEGPFYNYGYTFGSGTRLTVV.

This chain connects TRBV6-5 to TRBJ2-5; possibly TRBD2 for D (5 bases). CDR1 MNHEY and CDR2 SVGAGI come from the germline V gene. Trimming took 6 bases from V and 5 from J, leaving 19 bases between them. The CDR3 runs to 15 residues. The CDR3 loop is CASSLDYQGRETQYF. The CDR3 DNA is TGTGCCAGCAGCTTAGACTACCAAGGTCGGGAGACCCAGTACTTC.